Presented here are 20 T cell receptor beta chains from one specimen sequenced in a study of identical twins. In TCRdb, the 5' RACE reads were re-called with MiXCR into one record per CDR3 protein. Of 750,000 to 950,000 distinct CDR3 sequences listed, roughly an eighth are singletons. This sample was shared with a second study, whose subject was yellow fever vaccine responses in identical twins.

Material: PBMCs. The receptors shown here come from a woman aged 18 to 35 in good health.

As concerns this clonotype: A much larger clone lies one base from this, so it may be a read error. This chain joins TRBV5-8 and TRBJ2-3, with TRBD2 identical over 10 bases. Germline lookup yields CDR1 SGHTS and CDR2 YDEGEE. The V gene end was trimmed by 4 bases and the J gene end by 2 bases; junction bases not matched to a gene: 4. This CDR3 has 15 residues. CDR3 protein: CASSVSGRTTDTQYF. Here the CDR3 DNA reads TGTGCCAGCAGCGTTAGCGGGAGGACCACAGATACGCAGTATTTT.

The sample holds a few counts of this clonotype. The chain's CDR3 is CSAGGNEAFF. The CDR3 DNA follows: TGCAGCGCCGGGGGCAACGAAGCTTTCTTT. The V call is TRBV29-1, the J call TRBJ1-1; the D gene is possibly TRBD1 (6 bases). The CDR3 totals 10 residues. CDR1 and CDR2 from the germline V gene are SQVTM and ANQGSEA. The V end was cut by 7 bases, the J end by 8 bases, with 11 bases between. Full variable domain (missing parts from reference TRBV29-1 and TRBJ1-1): SAVISQKPSRDICQRGTSLTIQCQVDSQVTMMFWYRQQPGQSLTLIATANQGSEATYESGFVIDKFPISRPNLTFSTLTVSNMSPEDSSIYLCSAGGNEAFFGQGTRLTVV.

This clonotype was detected a few times. The chain employs TRBV20-1 and TRBJ1-2; 8 bases map to TRBD1. V shed 5 bases, J shed 4 bases, and the junction held 9 bases outside the gene matches. Germline assignment: CDR1 DFQATT and CDR2 SNEGSKA (reference sequence). The CDR3 is 14 residues long. Here the CDR3 DNA reads TGCAGTGCTGGGAGGATTGGGACAGGCTATGGCTACACCTTC. This sequence encodes CSAGRIGTGYGYTF.

This clonotype has just a few counts. V gene TRBV7-9 combines with J gene TRBJ2-3; the match to TRBD1 covers 12 bases. The length of the CDR3 is 16 residues. CDR1 is SEHNR and CDR2 is FQNEAQ in the germline V gene (reference sequence). V was clipped by 1 base and J by 6 bases; unmatched bases: 5. The CDR3 loop is CASSLGPGQGADTQYF. The CDR3, as DNA: TGTGCCAGCAGCTTAGGGCCGGGACAGGGGGCCGATACGCAGTATTTT. Full variable domain (outside the CDR3, taken from reference TRBV7-9 and TRBJ2-3): DTGVSQNPRHKITKRGQNVTFRCDPISEHNRLYWYRQTLGQGPEFLTYFQNEAQLEKSRLLSDRFSAERPKGSFSTLEIQRTEQGDSAMYLCASSLGPGQGADTQYFGPGTRLTVL.

The CDR3 DNA reads TGCAGTGCCGCCCCGGTACACTCCCAATACAATGAGCAGTTCTTC. Protein sequence: CSAAPVHSQYNEQFF. The V gene is TRBV20-1, the J gene TRBJ2-1; no clear D gene. Germline CDR1 reads DFQATT; CDR2 reads SNEGSKA (reference sequence). The CDR3 length is 15 residues. The ends were cut back, 6 bases at V and 4 bases at J, with 19 bases in the middle.

A few counts support this clonotype. The gene calls are TRBV5-1 and TRBJ2-3; D is unclear. Trimming stripped 0 bases from V and 0 bases from J, with 8 bases between. This CDR3 contains 15 residues. Germline assignment: CDR1 SGHRS and CDR2 YFSETQ. CDR3 in amino acids: CASSLDVGSTDTQYF. The CDR3 DNA sequence: TGCGCCAGCAGCTTGGATGTCGGGAGCACAGATACGCAGTATTTT. Supplemented by reference TRBV5-1 and TRBJ2-3, the full variable domain reads KAGVTQTPRYLIKTRGQQVTLSCSPISGHRSVSWYQQTPGQGLQFLFEYFSETQRNKGNFPGRFSGRQFSNSRSEMNVSTLELGDSALYLCASSLDVGSTDTQYFGPGTRLTVL.

This clonotype was seen more than once but under ten times. V and J are TRBV20-1 and TRBJ1-1, with 7 bases that match TRBD1. Looked up from germline, CDR1 is DFQATT and CDR2 is SNEGSKA (reference sequence). The CDR3 is 14 amino acids. V gave up 4 bases and J gave up 5 bases; unmatched junction bases: 10. The CDR3 DNA reads as TGCAGTGCTAACCCTGGAGGGGGCATTACTGAAGCTTTCTTT. Its translation: CSANPGGGITEAFF.

The genes are TRBV10-2 and TRBJ2-5, with 8 bases lining up with TRBD2. The CDR3 has 15 residues. Per the germline V gene, CDR1 is WSHSY and CDR2 is SAAADI. V lost 7 bases to trimming and J lost 2 bases; unmatched junction nucleotides: 9. CDR3 DNA sequence: TGCGCCAGCAAGGGACTAGTTACGGGGCAAGAGACCCAGTACTTC. Protein product: CASKGLVTGQETQYF.

CDR3 residues: CATSAPNSGQPQHF. In DNA form, the CDR3 reads TGTGCCACCAGTGCCCCAAACTCCGGTCAGCCCCAGCATTTT. The J gene is TRBJ1-5, the V gene TRBV24-1, with D unclear. Deletions cut 5 bases from V and 6 bases from J, with 13 bases between. CDR1 KGHDR and CDR2 SFDVKD come from the germline V gene. CDR3 size: 14 residues.

This chain uses TRBV9 with TRBJ2-1; perhaps TRBD2 as D (5 bases). CDR3 length: 17 amino acids. The ends were cut back, 2 bases at V and 0 bases at J, with 15 bases in the middle. CDR1 SGDLS and CDR2 YYNGEE come from the germline V gene. CDR3 amino acids: CASSVGAERSSYNEQFF. CDR3 bases: TGTGCCAGCAGCGTGGGAGCGGAGAGGAGCTCCTACAATGAGCAGTTCTTC. The entire variable domain, with the rest obtained from reference TRBV9 and TRBJ2-1, is as follows: DSGVTQTPKHLITATGQRVTLRCSPRSGDLSVYWYQQSLDQGLQFLIQYYNGEERAKGNILERFSAQQFPDLHSELNLSSLELGDSALYFCASSVGAERSSYNEQFFGPGTRLTVL.

In this sample, this clonotype turned up a few times. The chain's CDR3 is CASSFGLDRGTIKETQYF. The CDR3 DNA reads as TGTGCCAGCAGTTTCGGGCTAGACAGGGGGACGATTAAAGAGACCCAGTACTTC. J is TRBJ2-5 and V is TRBV12-3 or TRBV12-4; the match to TRBD1 covers 9 bases. The length of the CDR3 is 18 residues. Trimming removed 3 bases from V and 3 bases from J; junction bases left unmatched: 14.

This sequence joins TRBV3-1 and TRBJ2-3, with TRBD2 identical over 10 bases. This CDR3 contains 16 residues. Germline CDR1 reads LGHDT; CDR2 reads YNNKEL (reference sequence). V lost 0 bases, J lost 4 bases, and 4 bases stayed unmatched. The CDR3 DNA follows: TGTGCCAGCAGCCAAGACCCTAGCGGGAGTGCAGATACGCAGTATTTT. Encoded protein: CASSQDPSGSADTQYF.

This clonotype has only a few counts. The rearrangement joins TRBV24-1 to TRBJ1-1; tentative D call: TRBD1 (5 bases). The germline gives CDR1 KGHDR, CDR2 SFDVKD. The length of the CDR3 is 12 residues. With 4 bases removed from V and 4 bases from J, the gap between germline ends came to 6 bases. The CDR3 DNA is TGTGCCACCAGTGAGGGGGGCACTGAAGCTTTCTTT. Protein sequence: CATSEGGTEAFF.

V gene TRBV25-1 combines with J gene TRBJ2-1; D assignment may be TRBD1 or TRBD2 (7 bases each). Per the germline V gene, CDR1 is MGHDK and CDR2 is SYGVNS. The CDR3 has 16 amino acids. V dropped 5 bases and J dropped 5 bases, with 19 bases sitting between them. The CDR3 spells CASSLTGFGLDNEQFF. For the CDR3, the DNA is TGTGCCAGCAGTTTGACAGGGTTTGGACTAGACAATGAGCAGTTCTTC.

The V gene is TRBV29-1, the J gene TRBJ2-1; perhaps TRBD1 as D (6 bases). Germline CDR1 SQVTM, CDR2 ANQGSEA. The CDR3 extends over 13 amino acids. The V end lost 5 bases, the J end lost 3 bases, and 11 bases lay between the germline ends. CDR3 protein: CSVSRTDYNEQFF. The CDR3 bases are TGCAGCGTTTCACGGACAGACTACAATGAGCAGTTCTTC.

This clonotype has only a few counts. J is TRBJ2-1 and V is TRBV12-3 or TRBV12-4; D ambiguous. The CDR3 covers 13 residues. V lost 3 bases and J lost 5, with 8 bases in between. The CDR3 loop reads CASSFLSNNEQFF. The CDR3 nucleotides are TGTGCCAGCAGTTTTCTGTCGAACAATGAGCAGTTCTTC.

This clonotype has only a few counts. V usage is TRBV24-1 and J usage is TRBJ2-3, with TRBD1 identical over 8 bases. With V trimmed by 2 bases and J by 5 bases, 5 bases remained unmatched. CDR1 and CDR2 from the germline V gene are KGHDR and SFDVKD. This CDR3 has 15 amino acids. In DNA form, the CDR3 reads TGTGCCACCAGTGATTGGCAGGGGGCTGGAGATACGCAGTATTTT. This sequence encodes CATSDWQGAGDTQYF.

In the case of this clonotype: Without the conserved terminal phenylalanine or tryptophan, this CDR3 likely stems from a read error. The DNA is omitted, as the CDR3 cannot be located on it reliably, and the CDR3 follows TCRdb's listing. The V call is TRBV28, the J call TRBJ2-1; the table's D call TRBD2 went unverified against the DNA. The CDR3 length equals 14 residues, ends included. Germline V CDR1 and CDR2: MDHEN, SYDVKM. The CDR3 sequence: CASSSLQWTSGMSI.

This clonotype was counted a few times. V usage is TRBV4-1 and J usage is TRBJ1-2, with a tentative D call TRBD1 (5 bases). Deletions cut 6 bases from V and 7 bases from J, with 21 bases between. Germline V gives CDR1 MGHRA, CDR2 YSYEKL. The CDR3 covers 15 residues. The chain's CDR3 is CASSRQDGQGRGYTF. The CDR3 bases are TGCGCCAGCAGTCGCCAAGACGGGCAGGGACGTGGCTACACCTTC.

There are many counts of this clonotype. The chain links TRBV12-3 or TRBV12-4 to TRBJ1-1; D perhaps matches TRBD1 (5 bases). Between the trimmed V and J ends, which lost 5 bases and 13 bases, there was a span of 17 bases. The CDR3 totals 12 residues. The CDR3 loop is CASSPYGSGGFF. The CDR3 nucleotides read TGTGCCAGCAGTCCCTATGGCAGCGGGGGTTTCTTT.